What follows describes a single TCR beta chain. What it binds is unknown. Investigators performed immunoSEQ version v3.0 at survey level. Each sample aimed for about 35,000-50,000 sequenced T-cell genomes. Some clones are missing from TCRdb's copy, which holds only in-frame ones; the method was immunoSEQ multiplex PCR. The table has 11,000 to 15,000 clones, 65% to 85% seen once; the top ten hold approximately 15%. This sample was included in a study of long-term antiretroviral therapy in people with HIV. Germline loops: CDR1 SNHLY, CDR2 FYNNEI. This CDR3 spans 11 amino acids. The J segment lost 8 bases and the V segment lost 8 bases, leaving 3 bases of the junction unmatched. Study-wide results and caveats: Pre-ART clonal expansion yielded clones that dominated the repertoire at all time points.

This clonotype was obtained from a woman aged 40 to 50 with HIV. The rearrangement uses TRBV2 and TRBJ2-4; 7 bases match TRBD1. The sample was unsorted PBMCs, taken 1.8 years before starting antiretroviral therapy. For the CDR3, the DNA is TGTGCCAGCGGGGACAGAGACATTCAGTACTTC. This sequence encodes CASGDRDIQYF.